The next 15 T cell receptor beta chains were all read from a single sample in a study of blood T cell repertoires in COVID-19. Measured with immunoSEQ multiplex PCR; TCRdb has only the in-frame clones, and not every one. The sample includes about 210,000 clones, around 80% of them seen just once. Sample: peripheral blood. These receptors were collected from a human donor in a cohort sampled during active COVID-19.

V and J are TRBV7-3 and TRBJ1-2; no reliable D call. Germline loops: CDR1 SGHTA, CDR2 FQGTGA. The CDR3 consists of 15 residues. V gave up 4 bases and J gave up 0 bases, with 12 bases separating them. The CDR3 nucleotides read TGTGCCAGCAGCTCGTTCACAGTCGCTAACTATGGCTACACCTTC. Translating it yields CASSSFTVANYGYTF.

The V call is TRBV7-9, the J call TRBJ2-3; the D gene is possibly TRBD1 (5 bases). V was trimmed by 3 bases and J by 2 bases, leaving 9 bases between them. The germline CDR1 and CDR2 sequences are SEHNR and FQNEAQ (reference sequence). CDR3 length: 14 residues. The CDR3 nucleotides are TGTGCCAGCAGCTTGGGGCTGAACACAGATACGCAGTATTTT. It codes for CASSLGLNTDTQYF.

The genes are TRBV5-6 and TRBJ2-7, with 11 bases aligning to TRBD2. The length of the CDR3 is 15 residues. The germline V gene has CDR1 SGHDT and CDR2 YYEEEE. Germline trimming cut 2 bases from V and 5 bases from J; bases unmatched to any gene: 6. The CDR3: CASSFVSGRANEQYF. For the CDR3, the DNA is TGTGCCAGCAGCTTCGTTAGCGGGAGGGCCAACGAGCAGTACTTC.

Written as DNA, the CDR3 is TGTGCCAGCAGCTTAGCTTATACGGGTCCCAATGAAAAACTGTTTTTT. Translated, it gives CASSLAYTGPNEKLFF. The rearrangement links TRBV7-9 to TRBJ1-4; D is undetermined. Germline values: CDR1 SEHNR, CDR2 FQNEAQ (reference sequence). The length of the CDR3 is 16 residues. With 0 bases removed from V and 5 bases from J, the gap between germline ends came to 13 bases.

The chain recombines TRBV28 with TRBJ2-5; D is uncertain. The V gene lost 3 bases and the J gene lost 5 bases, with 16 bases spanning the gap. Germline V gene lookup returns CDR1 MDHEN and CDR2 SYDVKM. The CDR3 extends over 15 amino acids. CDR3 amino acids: CASSFLDPLRETQYF. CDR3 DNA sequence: TGTGCCAGCAGTTTTCTGGATCCCCTGCGGGAGACCCAGTACTTC. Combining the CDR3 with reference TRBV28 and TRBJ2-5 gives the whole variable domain DVKVTQSSRYLVKRTGEKVFLECVQDMDHENMFWYRQDPGLGLRLIYFSYDVKMKEKGDIPEGYSVSREKKERFSLILESASTNQTSMYLCASSFLDPLRETQYFGPGTRLLVL.

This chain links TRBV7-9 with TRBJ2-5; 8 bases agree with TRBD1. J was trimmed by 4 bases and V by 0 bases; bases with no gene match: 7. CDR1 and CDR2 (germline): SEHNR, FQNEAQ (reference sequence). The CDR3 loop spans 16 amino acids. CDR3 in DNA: TGTGCCAGCAGCTTAGCCCCGGGACAGGAGCGAGAGACCCAGTACTTC. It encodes CASSLAPGQERETQYF.

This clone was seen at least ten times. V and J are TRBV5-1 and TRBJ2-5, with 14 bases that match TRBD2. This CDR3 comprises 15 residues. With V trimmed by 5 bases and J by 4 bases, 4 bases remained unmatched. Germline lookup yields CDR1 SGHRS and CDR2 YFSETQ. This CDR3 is CASRHGTSGGETQYF. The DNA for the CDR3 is TGCGCCAGCAGACACGGGACTAGCGGGGGAGAGACCCAGTACTTC.

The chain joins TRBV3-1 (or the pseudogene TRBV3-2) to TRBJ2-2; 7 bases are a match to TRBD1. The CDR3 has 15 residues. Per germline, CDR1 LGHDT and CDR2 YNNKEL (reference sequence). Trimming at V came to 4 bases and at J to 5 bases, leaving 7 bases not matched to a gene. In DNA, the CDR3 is TGTGCCAGCAGCCTGGGACAGATAGTAACCGGGGAGCTGTTTTTT. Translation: CASSLGQIVTGELFF.

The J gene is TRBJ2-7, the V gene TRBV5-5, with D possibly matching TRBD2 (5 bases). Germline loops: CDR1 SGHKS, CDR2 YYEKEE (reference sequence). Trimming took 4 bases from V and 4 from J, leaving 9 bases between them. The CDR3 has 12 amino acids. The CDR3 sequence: CASSLGVYEQYF. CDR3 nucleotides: TGTGCCAGCAGCCTCGGGGTGTACGAGCAGTACTTC.

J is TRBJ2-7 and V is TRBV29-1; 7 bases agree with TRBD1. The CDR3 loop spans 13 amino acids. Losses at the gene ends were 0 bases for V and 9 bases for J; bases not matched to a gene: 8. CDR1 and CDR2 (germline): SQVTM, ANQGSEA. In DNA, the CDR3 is TGCAGCGTTGAAGATCAACGACAGGGCCCGCAGTACTTC. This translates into CSVEDQRQGPQYF.

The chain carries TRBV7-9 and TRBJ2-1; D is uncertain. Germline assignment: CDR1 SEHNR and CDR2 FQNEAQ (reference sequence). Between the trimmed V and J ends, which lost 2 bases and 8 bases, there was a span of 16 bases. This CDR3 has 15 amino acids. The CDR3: CASSLRLAKSHEQFF. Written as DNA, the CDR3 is TGTGCCAGCAGCTTAAGGTTAGCAAAGAGTCATGAGCAGTTCTTC. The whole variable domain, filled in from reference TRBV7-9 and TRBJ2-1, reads DTGVSQNPRHKITKRGQNVTFRCDPISEHNRLYWYRQTLGQGPEFLTYFQNEAQLEKSRLLSDRFSAERPKGSFSTLEIQRTEQGDSAMYLCASSLRLAKSHEQFFGPGTRLTVL.

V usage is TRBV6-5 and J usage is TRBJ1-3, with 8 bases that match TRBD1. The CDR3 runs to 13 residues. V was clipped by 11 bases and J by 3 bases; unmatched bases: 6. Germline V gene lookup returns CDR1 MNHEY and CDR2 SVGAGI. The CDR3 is CADRQGFGNTIYF. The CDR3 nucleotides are TGTGCCGACCGACAGGGGTTTGGAAACACCATATATTTT.

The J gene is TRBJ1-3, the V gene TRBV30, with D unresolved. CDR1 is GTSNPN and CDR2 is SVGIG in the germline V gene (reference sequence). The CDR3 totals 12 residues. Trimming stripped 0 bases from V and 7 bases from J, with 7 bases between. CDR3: CAWSVRGNTIYF. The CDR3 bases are TGTGCCTGGAGTGTACGCGGGAACACCATATATTTT.

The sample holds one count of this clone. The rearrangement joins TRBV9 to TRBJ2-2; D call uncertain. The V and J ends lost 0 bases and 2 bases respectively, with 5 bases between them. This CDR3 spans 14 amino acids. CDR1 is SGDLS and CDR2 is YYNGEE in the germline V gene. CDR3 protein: CASSVALNTGELFF. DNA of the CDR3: TGTGCCAGCAGCGTAGCCCTAAACACCGGGGAGCTGTTTTTT.

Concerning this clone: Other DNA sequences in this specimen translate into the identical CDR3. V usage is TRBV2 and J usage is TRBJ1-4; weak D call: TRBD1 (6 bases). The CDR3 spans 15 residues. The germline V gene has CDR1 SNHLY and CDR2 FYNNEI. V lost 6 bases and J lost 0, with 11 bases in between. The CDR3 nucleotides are TGTGCCAGCAGCAGGACAGCTGCAACTAATGAAAAACTGTTTTTT. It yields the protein CASSRTAATNEKLFF.